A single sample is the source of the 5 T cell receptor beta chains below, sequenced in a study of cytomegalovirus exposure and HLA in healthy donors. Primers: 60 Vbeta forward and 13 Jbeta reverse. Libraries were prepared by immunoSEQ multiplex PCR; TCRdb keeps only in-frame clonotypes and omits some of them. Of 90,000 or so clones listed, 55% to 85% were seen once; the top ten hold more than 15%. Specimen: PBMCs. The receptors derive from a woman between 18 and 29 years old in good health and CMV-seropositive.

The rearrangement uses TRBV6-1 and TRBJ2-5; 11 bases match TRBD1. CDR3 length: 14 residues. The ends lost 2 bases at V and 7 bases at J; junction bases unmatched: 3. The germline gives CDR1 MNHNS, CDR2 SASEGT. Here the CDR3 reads CASSEPGQGGTQYF. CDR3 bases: TGTGCCAGCAGTGAACCGGGACAGGGGGGGACCCAGTACTTC.

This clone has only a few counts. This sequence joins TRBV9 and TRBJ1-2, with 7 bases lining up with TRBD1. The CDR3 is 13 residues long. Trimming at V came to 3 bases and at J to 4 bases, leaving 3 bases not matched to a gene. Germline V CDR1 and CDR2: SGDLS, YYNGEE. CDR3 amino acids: CASSAGQSYGYTF. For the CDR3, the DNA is TGTGCCAGCAGCGCGGGACAGTCCTATGGCTACACCTTC.

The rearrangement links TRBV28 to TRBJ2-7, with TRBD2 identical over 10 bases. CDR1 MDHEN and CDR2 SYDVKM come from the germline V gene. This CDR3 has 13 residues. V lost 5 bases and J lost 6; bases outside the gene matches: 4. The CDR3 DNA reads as TGTGCCAGCAGTATACGGACTAGCGGCGAGCAGTACTTC. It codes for CASSIRTSGEQYF.

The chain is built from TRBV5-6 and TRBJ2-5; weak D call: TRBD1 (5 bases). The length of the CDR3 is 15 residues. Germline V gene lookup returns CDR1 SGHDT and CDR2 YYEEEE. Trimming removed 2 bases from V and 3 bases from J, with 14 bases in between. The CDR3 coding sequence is TGTGCCAGCAGCTTACCAGGACACCGTAAAGAGACCCAGTACTTC. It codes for CASSLPGHRKETQYF.

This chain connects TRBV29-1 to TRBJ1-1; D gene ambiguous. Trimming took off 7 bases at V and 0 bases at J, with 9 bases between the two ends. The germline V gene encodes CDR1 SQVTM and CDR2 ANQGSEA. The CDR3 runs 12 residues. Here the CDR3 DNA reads TGCAGCGCAGCAGACATGAACACTGAAGCTTTCTTT. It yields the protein CSAADMNTEAFF.